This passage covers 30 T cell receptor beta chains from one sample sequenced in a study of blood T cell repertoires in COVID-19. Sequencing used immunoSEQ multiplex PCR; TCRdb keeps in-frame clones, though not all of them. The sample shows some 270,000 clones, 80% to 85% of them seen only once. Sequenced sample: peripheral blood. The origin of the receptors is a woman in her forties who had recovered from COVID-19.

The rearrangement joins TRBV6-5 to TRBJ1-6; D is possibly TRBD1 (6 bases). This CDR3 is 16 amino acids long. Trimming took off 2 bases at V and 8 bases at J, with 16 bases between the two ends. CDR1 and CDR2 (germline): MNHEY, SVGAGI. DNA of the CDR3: TGTGCCAGCAGTTACGGCGGGGGGGCAGTGGATTCACCCCTCCACTTT. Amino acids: CASSYGGGAVDSPLHF.

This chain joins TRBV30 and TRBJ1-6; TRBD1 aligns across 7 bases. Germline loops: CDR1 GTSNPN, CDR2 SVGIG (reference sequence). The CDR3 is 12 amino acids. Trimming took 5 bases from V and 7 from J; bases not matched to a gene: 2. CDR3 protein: CAWDRENSPLHF. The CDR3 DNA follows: TGTGCCTGGGACAGGGAAAATTCACCCCTCCACTTT.

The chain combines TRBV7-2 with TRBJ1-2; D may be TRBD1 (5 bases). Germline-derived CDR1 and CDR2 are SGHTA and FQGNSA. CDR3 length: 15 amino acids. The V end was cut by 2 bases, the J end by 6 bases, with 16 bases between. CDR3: CASSLTTESVHGYTF. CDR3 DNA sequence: TGTGCCAGCAGCTTAACGACAGAGAGTGTCCATGGCTACACCTTC. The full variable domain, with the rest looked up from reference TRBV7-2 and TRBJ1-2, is GAGVSQSPSNKVTEKGKDVELRCDPISGHTALYWYRQSLGQGLEFLIYFQGNSAPDKSGLPSDRFSAERTGGSVSTLTIQRTQQEDSAVYLCASSLTTESVHGYTFGSGTRLTVV.

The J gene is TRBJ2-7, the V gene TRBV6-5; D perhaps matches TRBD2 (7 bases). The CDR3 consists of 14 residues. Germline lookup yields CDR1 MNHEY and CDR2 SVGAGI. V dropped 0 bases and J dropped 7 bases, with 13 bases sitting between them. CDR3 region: CASSYSRGALEQYF. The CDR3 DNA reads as TGTGCCAGCAGTTACTCACGGGGGGCGCTTGAGCAGTACTTC.

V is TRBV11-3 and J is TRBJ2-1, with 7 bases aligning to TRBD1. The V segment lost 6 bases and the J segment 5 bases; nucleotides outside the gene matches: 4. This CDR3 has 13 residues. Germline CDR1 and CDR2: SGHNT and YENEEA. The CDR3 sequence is CASSTGVHNEQFF. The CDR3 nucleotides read TGTGCCAGCAGTACAGGGGTCCACAATGAGCAGTTCTTC.

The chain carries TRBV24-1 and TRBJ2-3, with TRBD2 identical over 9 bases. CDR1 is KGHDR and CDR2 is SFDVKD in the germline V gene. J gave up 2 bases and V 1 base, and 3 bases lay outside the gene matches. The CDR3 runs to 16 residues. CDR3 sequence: CATSDFLAGNTDTQYF. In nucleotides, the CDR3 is TGTGCCACCAGTGATTTCCTAGCGGGGAACACAGATACGCAGTATTTT.

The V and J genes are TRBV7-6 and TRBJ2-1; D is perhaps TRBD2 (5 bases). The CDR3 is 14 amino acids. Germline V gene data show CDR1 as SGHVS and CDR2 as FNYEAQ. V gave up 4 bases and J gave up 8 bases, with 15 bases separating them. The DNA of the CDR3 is TGTGCCAGCAGCTCCTTTAGAGAGGAGGATGAGCAGTTCTTC. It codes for CASSSFREEDEQFF.

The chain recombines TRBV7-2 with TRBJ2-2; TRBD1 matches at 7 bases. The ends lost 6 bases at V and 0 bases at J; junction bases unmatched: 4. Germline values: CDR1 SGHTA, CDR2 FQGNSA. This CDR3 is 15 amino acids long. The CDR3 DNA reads TGTGCCAGCAGTTGGACAGGATCGAACACCGGGGAGCTGTTTTTT. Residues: CASSWTGSNTGELFF.

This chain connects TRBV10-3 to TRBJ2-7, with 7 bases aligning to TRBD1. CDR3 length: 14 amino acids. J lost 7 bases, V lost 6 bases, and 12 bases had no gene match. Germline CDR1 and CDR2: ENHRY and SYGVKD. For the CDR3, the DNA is TGTGCCATCAGGGCGACAGGGTTTTCGGGGGAGCAGTACTTC. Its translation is CAIRATGFSGEQYF.

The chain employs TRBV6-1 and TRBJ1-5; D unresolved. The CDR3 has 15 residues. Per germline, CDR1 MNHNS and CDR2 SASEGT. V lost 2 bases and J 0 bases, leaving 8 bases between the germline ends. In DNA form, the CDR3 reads TGTGCCAGCAGTGAATATCGGGGTAGCAATCAGCCCCAGCATTTT. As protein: CASSEYRGSNQPQHF.

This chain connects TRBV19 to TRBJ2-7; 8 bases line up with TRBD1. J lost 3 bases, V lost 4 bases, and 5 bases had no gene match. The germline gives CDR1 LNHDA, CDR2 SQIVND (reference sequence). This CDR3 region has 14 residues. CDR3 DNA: TGTGCCAGTAGTAACACAGGGGGGCTCTACGAGCAGTACTTC. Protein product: CASSNTGGLYEQYF.

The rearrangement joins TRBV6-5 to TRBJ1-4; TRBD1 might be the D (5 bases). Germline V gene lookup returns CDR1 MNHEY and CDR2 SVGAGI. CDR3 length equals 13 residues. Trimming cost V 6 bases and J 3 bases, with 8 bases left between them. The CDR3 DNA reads TGTGCCAGCAGAGACAGCCCTAATGAAAAACTGTTTTTT. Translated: CASRDSPNEKLFF.

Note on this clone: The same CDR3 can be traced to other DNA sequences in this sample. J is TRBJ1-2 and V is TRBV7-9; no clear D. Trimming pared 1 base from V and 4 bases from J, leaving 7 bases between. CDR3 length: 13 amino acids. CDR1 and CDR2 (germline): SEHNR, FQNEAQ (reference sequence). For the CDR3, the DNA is TGTGCCAGCAGCTTAGGGCAAGTCTATGGCTACACCTTC. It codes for CASSLGQVYGYTF. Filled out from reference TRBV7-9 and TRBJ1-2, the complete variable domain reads DTGVSQNPRHKITKRGQNVTFRCDPISEHNRLYWYRQTLGQGPEFLTYFQNEAQLEKSRLLSDRFSAERPKGSFSTLEIQRTEQGDSAMYLCASSLGQVYGYTFGSGTRLTVV.

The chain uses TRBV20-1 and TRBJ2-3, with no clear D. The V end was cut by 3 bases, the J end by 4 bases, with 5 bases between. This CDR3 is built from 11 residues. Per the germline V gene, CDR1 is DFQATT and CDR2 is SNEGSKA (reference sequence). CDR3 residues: CSARAADTQYF. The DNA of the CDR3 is TGCAGTGCTAGGGCCGCAGATACGCAGTATTTT.

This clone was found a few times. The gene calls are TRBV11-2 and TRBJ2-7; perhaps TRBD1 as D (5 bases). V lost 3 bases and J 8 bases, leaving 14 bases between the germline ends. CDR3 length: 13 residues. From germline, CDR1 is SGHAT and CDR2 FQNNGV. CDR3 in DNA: TGTGCCAGCAGCTTTGCCCCCCAGGGAAAGCAGTACTTC. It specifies CASSFAPQGKQYF.

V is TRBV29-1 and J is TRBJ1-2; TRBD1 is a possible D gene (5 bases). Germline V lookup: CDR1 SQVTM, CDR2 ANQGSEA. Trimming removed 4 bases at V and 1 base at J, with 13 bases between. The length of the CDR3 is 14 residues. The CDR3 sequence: CSVGGGYDNYGYTF. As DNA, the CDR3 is TGCAGCGTTGGGGGGGGATACGATAACTATGGCTACACCTTC.

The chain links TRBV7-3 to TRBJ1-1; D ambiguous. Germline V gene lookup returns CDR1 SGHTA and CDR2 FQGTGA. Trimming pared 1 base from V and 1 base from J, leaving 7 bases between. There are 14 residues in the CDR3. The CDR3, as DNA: TGTGCCAGCAGCTTAATGGGAGAGAACACTGAAGCTTTCTTT. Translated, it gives CASSLMGENTEAFF.

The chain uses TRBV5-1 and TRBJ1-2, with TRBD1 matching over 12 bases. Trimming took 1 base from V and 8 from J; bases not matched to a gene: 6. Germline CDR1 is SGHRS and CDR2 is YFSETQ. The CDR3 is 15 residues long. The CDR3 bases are TGCGCCAGCAGCTTGACCGGGACAGGGGGCGAAGGCTACACCTTC. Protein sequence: CASSLTGTGGEGYTF.

The CDR3 sequence is CASSVTGTGGRTEAFF. CDR3 nucleotide sequence: TGTGCCAGCAGTGTCACCGGGACAGGGGGTCGGACTGAAGCTTTCTTT. This chain links TRBV11-2 with TRBJ1-1; 11 nucleotides line up with TRBD1. The CDR3 is 16 residues long. The J segment lost 5 bases and the V segment lost 6 bases, leaving 11 bases of the junction unmatched. Germline lookup yields CDR1 SGHAT and CDR2 FQNNGV.

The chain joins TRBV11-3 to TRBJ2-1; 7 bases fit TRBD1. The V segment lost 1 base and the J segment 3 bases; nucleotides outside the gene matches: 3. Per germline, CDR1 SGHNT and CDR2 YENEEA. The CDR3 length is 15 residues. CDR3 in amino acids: CASSLGAGGYNEQFF. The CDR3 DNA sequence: TGTGCCAGCAGCTTAGGGGCAGGGGGCTACAATGAGCAGTTCTTC.

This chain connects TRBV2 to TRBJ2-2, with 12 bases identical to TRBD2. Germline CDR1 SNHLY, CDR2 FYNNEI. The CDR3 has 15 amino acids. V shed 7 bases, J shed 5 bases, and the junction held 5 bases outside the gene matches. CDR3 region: CASTSGGGLTGELFF. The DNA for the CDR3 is TGTGCCAGCACTAGCGGGGGGGGATTAACCGGGGAGCTGTTTTTT.

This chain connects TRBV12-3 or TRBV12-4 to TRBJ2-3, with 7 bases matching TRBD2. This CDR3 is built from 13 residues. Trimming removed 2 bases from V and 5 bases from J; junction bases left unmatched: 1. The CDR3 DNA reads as TGTGCCAGCAGTTTAAGGGAGGGAGATACGCAGTATTTT. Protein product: CASSLREGDTQYF.

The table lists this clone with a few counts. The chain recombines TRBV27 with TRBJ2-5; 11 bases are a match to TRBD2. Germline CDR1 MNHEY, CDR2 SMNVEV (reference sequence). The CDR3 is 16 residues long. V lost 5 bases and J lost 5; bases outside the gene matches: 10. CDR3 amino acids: CASSRSGGALGETQYF. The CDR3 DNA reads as TGTGCCAGCAGTCGTAGCGGGGGGGCCTTGGGGGAGACCCAGTACTTC.

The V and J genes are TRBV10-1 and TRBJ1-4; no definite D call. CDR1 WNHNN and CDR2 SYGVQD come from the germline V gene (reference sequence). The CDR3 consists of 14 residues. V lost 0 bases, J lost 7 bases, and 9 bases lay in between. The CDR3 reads CASSESVPSEKLFF. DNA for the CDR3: TGCGCCAGCAGTGAGTCGGTACCTAGTGAAAAACTGTTTTTT.

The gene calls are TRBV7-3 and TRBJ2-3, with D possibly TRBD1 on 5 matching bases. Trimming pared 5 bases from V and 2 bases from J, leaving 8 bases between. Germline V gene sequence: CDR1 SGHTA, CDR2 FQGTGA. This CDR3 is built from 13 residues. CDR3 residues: CASSLGVTDTQYF. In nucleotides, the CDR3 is TGTGCCAGCAGCCTAGGGGTCACAGATACGCAGTATTTT.

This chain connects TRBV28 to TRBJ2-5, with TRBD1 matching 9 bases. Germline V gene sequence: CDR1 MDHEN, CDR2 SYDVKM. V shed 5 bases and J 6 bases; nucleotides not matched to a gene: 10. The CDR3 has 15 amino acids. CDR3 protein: CASSRTGQGLKTQYF. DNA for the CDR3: TGTGCCAGCAGTAGGACGGGACAGGGATTAAAGACCCAGTACTTC.

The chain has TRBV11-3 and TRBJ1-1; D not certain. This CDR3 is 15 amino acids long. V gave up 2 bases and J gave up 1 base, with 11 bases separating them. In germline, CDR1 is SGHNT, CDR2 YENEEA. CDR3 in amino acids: CASSLTGGRNTEAFF. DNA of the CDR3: TGTGCCAGCAGCTTAACGGGAGGCCGGAACACTGAAGCTTTCTTT.

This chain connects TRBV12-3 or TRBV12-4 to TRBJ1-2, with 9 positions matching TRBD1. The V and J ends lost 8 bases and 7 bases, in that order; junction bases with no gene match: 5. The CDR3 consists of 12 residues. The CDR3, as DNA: TGTGCCAGCCGGGACAGGGAATCTGGCTACACCTTC. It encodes CASRDRESGYTF.

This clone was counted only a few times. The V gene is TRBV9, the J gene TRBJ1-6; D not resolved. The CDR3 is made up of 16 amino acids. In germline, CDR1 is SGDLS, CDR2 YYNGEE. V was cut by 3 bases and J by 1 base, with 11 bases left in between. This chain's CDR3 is CASSEAGWSYNSPLHF. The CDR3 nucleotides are TGTGCCAGCAGCGAGGCGGGATGGTCCTATAATTCACCCCTCCACTTT.

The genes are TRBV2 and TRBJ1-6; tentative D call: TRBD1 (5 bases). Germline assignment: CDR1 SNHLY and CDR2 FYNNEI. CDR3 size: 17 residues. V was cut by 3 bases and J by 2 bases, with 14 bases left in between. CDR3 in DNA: TGTGCCAGCAGTGAGGGGGGGGTTAGGACCTATAATTCACCCCTCCACTTT. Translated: CASSEGGVRTYNSPLHF.